The 4 T cell receptor beta chains presented below share a single source sample, sequenced in a study of T cells after yellow fever vaccination. A single record per CDR3 protein comes from TCRdb applying MiXCR to the 5' RACE reads. This sample yields approximately 550,000 distinct CDR3 sequences, of which about 19% are seen a single time; 13% to 15% belongs to the top ten. The specimen was PBMCs, collected 15 days after the yellow fever booster vaccination. These TCRs come from a man aged 25 to 40 who received the YFV17D yellow fever vaccine.

DNA for the CDR3: TGTGCCAGCACTCTGGGGGGGGGACAGGGGATTCGGGAAGAGACCCAGTACTTC. Encoded protein: CASTLGGGQGIREETQYF. V gene TRBV6-5 combines with J gene TRBJ2-5; 10 bases align to TRBD1. This CDR3 region has 18 residues. Losses at the gene ends were 7 bases for V and 3 bases for J; bases not matched to a gene: 17. Germline V gene data show CDR1 as MNHEY and CDR2 as SVGAGI.

The chain is built from TRBV5-4 and TRBJ1-2, with a possible D match to TRBD1 (6 bases). The CDR3 has 15 amino acids. CDR1 SGHNT and CDR2 YYREEE come from the germline V gene (reference sequence). V was clipped by 0 bases and J by 7 bases, with 16 bases between them. The CDR3 DNA is TGTGCCAGCAGCTTGGCTCACAGGGAGCGGGTTGGCTACACCTTC. It encodes CASSLAHRERVGYTF.

This clonotype was counted between two and nine times. CDR3 nucleotides: TGTGCCAGCAGTTACTTTTTGACAGGAGGTGGGAACCAGTATGGCTACACCTTC. It specifies CASSYFLTGGGNQYGYTF. The chain combines TRBV6-5 with TRBJ1-2; maybe TRBD1 (6 bases). This CDR3 spans 18 amino acids. V shed 1 base and J shed 5 bases, with 23 bases lying between them. Germline CDR1 reads MNHEY; CDR2 reads SVGAGI.

This clonotype was counted a few times. CDR3 in amino acids: CAISELPGTSGTYNEQFF. In DNA, the CDR3 is TGTGCCATCAGTGAGCTCCCAGGGACTAGCGGGACCTACAATGAGCAGTTCTTC. This chain joins TRBV10-3 and TRBJ2-1, with TRBD2 matching 13 bases. V gave up 2 bases and J gave up 2 bases; unmatched junction bases: 6. This CDR3 contains 18 residues. The germline CDR1 and CDR2 sequences are ENHRY and SYGVKD.